The entry that follows covers one TCR beta chain sequence. This specimen comes from a study of cytomegalovirus exposure and HLA in healthy donors. Researchers ran the PCR with 60 Vbeta and 13 Jbeta primers. TCRdb's table, derived via immunoSEQ multiplex PCR, lists solely in-frame clones and lacks some. Seen here are about 130,000 clones, roughly 80% observed once, and the top ten hold about a tenth. V was cut by 2 bases and J by 2 bases, with 13 bases left in between. This CDR3 contains 14 residues. CDR1 is GTSNPN and CDR2 is SVGIG in the germline V gene (reference sequence). This chain uses TRBV30 with TRBJ2-7; TRBD2 might be the D (6 bases). Material: PBMCs. The TCR comes from a man in his thirties or forties in good health and CMV-seropositive. In DNA form, the CDR3 reads TGTGCCTGGAGTCTTAGCGGAAGCACCTACGAGCAGTACTTC. Translating it yields CAWSLSGSTYEQYF.